Included here is one T cell receptor (beta chain) sequence, with context. The V and J ends lost 0 bases and 6 bases respectively, with 14 bases between them. CDR1 and CDR2 from the germline V gene are GTSNPN and SVGIG (reference sequence). The CDR3 totals 15 residues. These data are taken from a study of shared clonotypes between healthy human individuals. As processed by the authors: Junction-only immunoSEQ sequences carried no quality scores, so filtering differed. Assay: immunoSEQ multiplex PCR; the TCRdb copy retains only in-frame clones and omits some. The D gene and trimming were derived from the DNA, and the V and J assignments and clone size from that table. The sample has under 200,000 clones, over 85% seen once.

Sequencing was done on a sample of naive CD4+ T cells sorted from blood. Subset noted: CD45RA+ positively selected. V and J are TRBV30 and TRBJ2-2; no reliable D call. The clonotype was recovered from a woman younger than 45 in good health. CDR3 nucleotides: TGTGCCTGGAGTGTAGTTGTCAGTCGGGCCGGGGAGCTGTTTTTT. Translated: CAWSVVVSRAGELFF.